Reported below is one T cell receptor (beta chain). CDR3 length: 15 amino acids. Germline assignment: CDR1 SGHAT and CDR2 FQNNGV. Trimming stripped 5 bases from V and 2 bases from J, with 15 bases between. This specimen comes from a study of blood T cell repertoires in COVID-19. Study details: The samples span acute and convalescent COVID-19 from the United States, Italy and Spain. T cells, B-cell-depleted T cells, or PBMCs supplied cDNA or gDNA.

In the study's own analysis: Reference gene primers were amplified, and this amplification served to estimate nucleated cell counts. The data were produced by immunoSEQ multiplex PCR, yet TCRdb's version contains in-frame clones alone and is incomplete. The DNA was the basis for D and trimming; V, J and clone size are from that table. The data contain 150,000 to 200,000 clones, over 70% of them singletons. Source material: peripheral blood. The rearrangement uses TRBV11-2 and TRBJ1-1, with D perhaps matching TRBD1 (5 bases). The clonotype comes from an elderly woman with active or convalescent COVID-19. In DNA, the CDR3 is TGTGCCAGCAGCCCACAGGCCGGGCTAAACACTGAAGCTTTCTTT. Translation gives CASSPQAGLNTEAFF.